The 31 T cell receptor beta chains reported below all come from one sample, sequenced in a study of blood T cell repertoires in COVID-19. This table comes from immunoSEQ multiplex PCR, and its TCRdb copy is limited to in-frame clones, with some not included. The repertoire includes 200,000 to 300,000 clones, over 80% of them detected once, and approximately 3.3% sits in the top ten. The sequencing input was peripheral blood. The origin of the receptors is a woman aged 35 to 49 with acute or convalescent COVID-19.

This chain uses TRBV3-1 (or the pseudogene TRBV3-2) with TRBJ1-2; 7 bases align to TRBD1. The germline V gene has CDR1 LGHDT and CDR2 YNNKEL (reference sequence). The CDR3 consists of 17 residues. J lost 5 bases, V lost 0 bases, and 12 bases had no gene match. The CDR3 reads CASSQDSLEGAWYGYTF. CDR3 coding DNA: TGTGCCAGCAGCCAAGACTCCCTCGAGGGGGCTTGGTATGGCTACACCTTC.

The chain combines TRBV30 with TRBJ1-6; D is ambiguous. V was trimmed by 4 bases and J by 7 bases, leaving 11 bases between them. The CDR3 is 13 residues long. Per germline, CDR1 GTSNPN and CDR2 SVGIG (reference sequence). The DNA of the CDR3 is TGTGCCTGGATGGCGGGAGGGAATTCACCCCTCCACTTT. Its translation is CAWMAGGNSPLHF.

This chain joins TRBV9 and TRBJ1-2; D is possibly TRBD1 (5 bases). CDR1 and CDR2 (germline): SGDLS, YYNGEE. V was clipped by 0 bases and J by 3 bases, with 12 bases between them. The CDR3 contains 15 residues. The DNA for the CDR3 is TGTGCCAGCAGCGTAGAAGGGGTCCCGTACTATGGCTACACCTTC. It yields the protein CASSVEGVPYYGYTF.

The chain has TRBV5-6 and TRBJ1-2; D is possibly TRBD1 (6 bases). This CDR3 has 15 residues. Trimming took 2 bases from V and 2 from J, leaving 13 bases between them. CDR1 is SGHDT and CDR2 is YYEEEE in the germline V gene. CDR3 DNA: TGTGCCAGCAGCTTTAAAGGACAGCCCAACTATGGCTACACCTTC. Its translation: CASSFKGQPNYGYTF. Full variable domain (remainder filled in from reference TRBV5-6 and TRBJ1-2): DAGVTQSPTHLIKTRGQQVTLRCSPKSGHDTVSWYQQALGQGPQFIFQYYEEEERQRGNFPDRFSGHQFPNYSSELNVNALLLGDSALYLCASSFKGQPNYGYTFGSGTRLTVV.

The CDR3 DNA follows: TGTGCCAGCAGACCCCCACGAGGACTTAATTCACCCCTCCACTTT. Encoded protein: CASRPPRGLNSPLHF. The chain combines TRBV6-5 with TRBJ1-6; D not certain. V was cut by 6 bases and J by 6 bases, with 15 bases left in between. This CDR3 spans 15 amino acids. The V gene's germline CDR1 is MNHEY and CDR2 SVGAGI.

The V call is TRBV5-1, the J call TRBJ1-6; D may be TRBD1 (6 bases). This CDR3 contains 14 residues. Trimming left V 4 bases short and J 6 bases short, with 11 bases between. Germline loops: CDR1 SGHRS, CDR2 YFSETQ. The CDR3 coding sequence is TGCGCCAGCAGCCTCCGACAGGCTAATTCACCCCTCCACTTT. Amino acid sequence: CASSLRQANSPLHF.

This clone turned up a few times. This CDR3 is CASSAQTSGGGETQYF. CDR3 DNA sequence: TGTGCCAGTAGTGCCCAGACTAGCGGGGGTGGAGAGACCCAGTACTTC. The rearrangement uses TRBV19 and TRBJ2-5, with 12 bases aligning to TRBD2. Germline-derived CDR1 and CDR2 are LNHDA and SQIVND (reference sequence). The CDR3 runs 16 residues. V dropped 5 bases and J dropped 4; count of bases not matched to a gene: 8.

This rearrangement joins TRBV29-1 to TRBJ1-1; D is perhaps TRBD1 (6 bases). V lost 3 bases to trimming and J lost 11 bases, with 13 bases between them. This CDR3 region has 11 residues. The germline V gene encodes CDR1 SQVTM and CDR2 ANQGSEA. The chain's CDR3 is CSVDQGMRAFF. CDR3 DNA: TGCAGCGTTGACCAGGGGATGAGGGCTTTCTTT.

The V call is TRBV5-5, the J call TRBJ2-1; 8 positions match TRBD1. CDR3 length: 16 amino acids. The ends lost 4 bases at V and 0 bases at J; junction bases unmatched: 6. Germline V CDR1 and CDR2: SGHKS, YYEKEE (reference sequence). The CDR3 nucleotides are TGTGCCAGCAGCGGACAGGGTTGGGGCTCCTACAATGAGCAGTTCTTC. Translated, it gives CASSGQGWGSYNEQFF. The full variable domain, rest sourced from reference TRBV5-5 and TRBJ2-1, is DAGVTQSPTHLIKTRGQQVTLRCSPISGHKSVSWYQQVLGQGPQFIFQYYEKEERGRGNFPDRFSARQFPNYSSELNVNALLLGDSALYLCASSGQGWGSYNEQFFGPGTRLTVL.

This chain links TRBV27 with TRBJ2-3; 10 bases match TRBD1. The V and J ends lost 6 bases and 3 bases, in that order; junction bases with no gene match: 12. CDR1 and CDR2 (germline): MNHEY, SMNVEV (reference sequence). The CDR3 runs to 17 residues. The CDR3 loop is CASSSSAGDRGTDTQYF. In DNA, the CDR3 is TGTGCCAGCAGCTCCTCCGCGGGGGACAGGGGTACAGATACGCAGTATTTT.

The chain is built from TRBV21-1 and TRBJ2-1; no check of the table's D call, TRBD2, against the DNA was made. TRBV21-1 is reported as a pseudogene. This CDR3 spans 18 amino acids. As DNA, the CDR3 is TGTGCCAGCAGCCCCCCCGGGACTAGCGGGGGGGCGGCGGTCGAGCAGTTCTTC. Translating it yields CASSPPGTSGGAAVEQFF.

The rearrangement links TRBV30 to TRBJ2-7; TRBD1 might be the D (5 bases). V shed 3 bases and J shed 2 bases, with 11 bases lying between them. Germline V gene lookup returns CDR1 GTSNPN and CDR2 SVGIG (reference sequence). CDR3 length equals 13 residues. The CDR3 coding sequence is TGTGCCTGGAGGAAAGCAGGGACCTACGAGCAGTACGTC. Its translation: CAWRKAGTYEQYV.

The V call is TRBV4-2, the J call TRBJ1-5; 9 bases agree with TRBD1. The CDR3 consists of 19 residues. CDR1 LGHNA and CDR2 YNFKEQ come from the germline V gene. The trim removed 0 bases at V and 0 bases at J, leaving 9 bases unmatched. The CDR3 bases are TGTGCCAGCAGCCAAGATTTCCGGGACAGGGCTTTTAGCAATCAGCCCCAGCATTTT. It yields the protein CASSQDFRDRAFSNQPQHF.

The CDR3 region has the DNA TGTGCCTGGGGGGGGACGGGGAGCTCTGGAAACACCATATATTTT. This sequence encodes CAWGGTGSSGNTIYF. The chain joins TRBV30 to TRBJ1-3; D may be TRBD1 (5 bases). The CDR3 is 15 residues long. V lost 5 bases and J lost 0, with 14 bases in between. Germline V lookup: CDR1 GTSNPN, CDR2 SVGIG (reference sequence).

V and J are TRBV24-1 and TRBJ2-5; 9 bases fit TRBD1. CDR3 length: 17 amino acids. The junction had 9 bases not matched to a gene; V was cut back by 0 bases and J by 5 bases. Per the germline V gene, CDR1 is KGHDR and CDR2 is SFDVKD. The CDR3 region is CATSDLPLRTGEETQYF. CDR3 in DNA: TGTGCCACCAGTGATTTGCCCCTTCGGACAGGGGAGGAGACCCAGTACTTC.

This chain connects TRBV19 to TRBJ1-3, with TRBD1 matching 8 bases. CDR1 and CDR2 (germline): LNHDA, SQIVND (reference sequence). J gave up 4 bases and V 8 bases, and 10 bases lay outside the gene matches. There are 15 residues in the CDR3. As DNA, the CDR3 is TGTGCCAGTGGCCTCGGACAGGGTAACGGAAACACCATATATTTT. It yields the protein CASGLGQGNGNTIYF.

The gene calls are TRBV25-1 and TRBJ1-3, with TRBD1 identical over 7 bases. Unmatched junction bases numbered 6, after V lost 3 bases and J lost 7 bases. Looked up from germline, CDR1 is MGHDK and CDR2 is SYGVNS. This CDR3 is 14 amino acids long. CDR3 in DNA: TGTGCCAGCAGTGATCTAGGGGGCCGGAACACCATATATTTT. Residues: CASSDLGGRNTIYF.

The CDR3 sequence: CATSDSQGLNGSPDTQYF. CDR3 DNA: TGTGCCACCAGTGATTCGCAGGGCCTCAACGGGAGCCCAGATACGCAGTATTTT. J is TRBJ2-3 and V is TRBV24-1; possibly TRBD2 for D (6 bases). Trimming cost V 2 bases and J 4 bases, with 21 bases left between them. This CDR3 spans 18 amino acids. In germline, CDR1 is KGHDR, CDR2 SFDVKD.

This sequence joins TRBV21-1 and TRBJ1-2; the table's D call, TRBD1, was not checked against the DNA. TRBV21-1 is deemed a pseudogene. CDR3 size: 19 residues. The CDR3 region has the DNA TGTGCCAGCAGCAAAGTGCCCGGGCCGGGACAACTAGCTAACTATGGCTACACCTTC. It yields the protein CASSKVPGPGQLANYGYTF.

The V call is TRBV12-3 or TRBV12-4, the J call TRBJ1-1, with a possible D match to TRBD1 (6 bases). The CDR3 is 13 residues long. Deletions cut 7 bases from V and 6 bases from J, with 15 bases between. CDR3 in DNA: TGTGCCAGCACCTACACCGGGACATCTGAAGCTTTCTTT. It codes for CASTYTGTSEAFF.

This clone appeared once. The CDR3 DNA sequence: TGTGCCAGCAGCCTTCCGGGACTAGGGGAGGATGAGCAGTTCTTC. Its protein product is CASSLPGLGEDEQFF. V and J are TRBV5-6 and TRBJ2-1, with 8 nucleotides matching TRBD2. The CDR3 contains 15 residues. V shed 4 bases and J 8 bases; nucleotides not matched to a gene: 11. Germline V gives CDR1 SGHDT, CDR2 YYEEEE.

As DNA, the CDR3 is TGTGCCAGCAGTTTCCTCCGGGACAGGGAGGATGGCTACACCTTC. Protein: CASSFLRDREDGYTF. V and J are TRBV27 and TRBJ1-2; TRBD1 matches at 9 bases. V shed 3 bases, J shed 6 bases, and the junction held 8 bases outside the gene matches. CDR1 is MNHEY and CDR2 is SMNVEV in the germline V gene (reference sequence). This CDR3 contains 15 residues.

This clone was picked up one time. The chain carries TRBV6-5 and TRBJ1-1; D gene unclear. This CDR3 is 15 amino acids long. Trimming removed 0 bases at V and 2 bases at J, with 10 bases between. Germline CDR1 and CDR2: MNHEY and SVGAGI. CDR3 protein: CASSYSALVNTEAFF. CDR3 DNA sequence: TGTGCCAGCAGTTACTCGGCCCTGGTTAACACTGAAGCTTTCTTT.

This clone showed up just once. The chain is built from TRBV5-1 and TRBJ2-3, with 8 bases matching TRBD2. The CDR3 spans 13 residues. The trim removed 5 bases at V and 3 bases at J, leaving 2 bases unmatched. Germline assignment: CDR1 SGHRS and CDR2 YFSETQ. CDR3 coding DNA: TGCGCCAGCAGTTCTAGCGGGACAGATACGCAGTATTTT. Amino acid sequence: CASSSSGTDTQYF.

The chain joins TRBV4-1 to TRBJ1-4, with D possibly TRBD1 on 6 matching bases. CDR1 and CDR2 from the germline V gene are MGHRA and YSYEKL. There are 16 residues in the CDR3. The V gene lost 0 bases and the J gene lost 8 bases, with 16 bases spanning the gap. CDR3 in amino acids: CASSQDSEGQGEKLFF. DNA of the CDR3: TGCGCCAGCAGCCAAGATAGTGAGGGGCAGGGGGAAAAACTGTTTTTT.

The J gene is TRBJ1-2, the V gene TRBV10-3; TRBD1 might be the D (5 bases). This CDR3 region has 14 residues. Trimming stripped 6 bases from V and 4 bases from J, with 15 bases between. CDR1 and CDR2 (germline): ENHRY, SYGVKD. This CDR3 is CAIRAVDTGYGYTF. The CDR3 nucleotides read TGTGCCATCAGGGCGGTGGACACCGGCTATGGCTACACCTTC.

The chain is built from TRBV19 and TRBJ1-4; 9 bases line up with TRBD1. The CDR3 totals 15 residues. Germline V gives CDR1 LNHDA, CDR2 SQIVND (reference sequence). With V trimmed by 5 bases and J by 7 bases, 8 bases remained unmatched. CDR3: CASSASGTGIEKLFF. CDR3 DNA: TGTGCCAGTAGTGCGTCCGGGACAGGGATTGAAAAACTGTTTTTT.

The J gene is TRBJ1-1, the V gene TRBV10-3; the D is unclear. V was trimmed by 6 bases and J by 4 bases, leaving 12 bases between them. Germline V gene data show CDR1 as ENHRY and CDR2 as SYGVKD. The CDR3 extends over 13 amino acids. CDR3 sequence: CAIRWEATTEAFF. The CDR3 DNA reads TGTGCCATCAGGTGGGAGGCAACCACTGAAGCTTTCTTT.

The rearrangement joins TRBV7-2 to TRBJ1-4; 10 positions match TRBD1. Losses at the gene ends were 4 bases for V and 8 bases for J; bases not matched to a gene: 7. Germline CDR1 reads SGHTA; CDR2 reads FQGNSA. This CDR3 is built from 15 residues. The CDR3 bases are TGTGCCAGCAGCTCGGGGGGGACAGGGGCCGAAAAACTGTTTTTT. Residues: CASSSGGTGAEKLFF.

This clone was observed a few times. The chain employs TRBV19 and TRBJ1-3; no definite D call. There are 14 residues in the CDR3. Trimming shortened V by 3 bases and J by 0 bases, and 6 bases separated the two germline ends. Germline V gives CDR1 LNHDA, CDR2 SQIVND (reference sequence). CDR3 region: CASSMIYSGNTIYF. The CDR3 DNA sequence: TGTGCCAGTAGTATGATCTACTCTGGAAACACCATATATTTT.

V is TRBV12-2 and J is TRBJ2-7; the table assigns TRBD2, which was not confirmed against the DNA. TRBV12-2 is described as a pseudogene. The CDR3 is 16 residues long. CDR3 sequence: CASRYGGAHPGYEQYV. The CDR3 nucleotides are TGTGCAAGTCGCTACGGGGGGGCCCACCCCGGCTACGAGCAGTACGTC.